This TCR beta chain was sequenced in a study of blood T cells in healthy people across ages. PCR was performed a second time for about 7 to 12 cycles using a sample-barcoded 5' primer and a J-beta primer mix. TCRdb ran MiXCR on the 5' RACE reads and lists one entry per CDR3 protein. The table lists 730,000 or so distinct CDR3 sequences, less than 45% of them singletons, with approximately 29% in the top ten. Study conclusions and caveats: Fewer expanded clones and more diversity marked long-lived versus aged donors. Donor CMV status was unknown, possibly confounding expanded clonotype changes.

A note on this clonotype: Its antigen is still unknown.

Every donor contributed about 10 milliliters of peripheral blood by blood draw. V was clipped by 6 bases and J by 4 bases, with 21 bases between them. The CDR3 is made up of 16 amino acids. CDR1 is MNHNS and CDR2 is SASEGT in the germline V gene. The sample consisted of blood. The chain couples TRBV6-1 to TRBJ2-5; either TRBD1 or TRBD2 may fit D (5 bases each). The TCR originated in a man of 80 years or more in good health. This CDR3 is CASSLFEGQGGETQYF. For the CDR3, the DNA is TGTGCCAGCAGCCTCTTTGAGGGGCAAGGAGGAGAGACCCAGTACTTC.